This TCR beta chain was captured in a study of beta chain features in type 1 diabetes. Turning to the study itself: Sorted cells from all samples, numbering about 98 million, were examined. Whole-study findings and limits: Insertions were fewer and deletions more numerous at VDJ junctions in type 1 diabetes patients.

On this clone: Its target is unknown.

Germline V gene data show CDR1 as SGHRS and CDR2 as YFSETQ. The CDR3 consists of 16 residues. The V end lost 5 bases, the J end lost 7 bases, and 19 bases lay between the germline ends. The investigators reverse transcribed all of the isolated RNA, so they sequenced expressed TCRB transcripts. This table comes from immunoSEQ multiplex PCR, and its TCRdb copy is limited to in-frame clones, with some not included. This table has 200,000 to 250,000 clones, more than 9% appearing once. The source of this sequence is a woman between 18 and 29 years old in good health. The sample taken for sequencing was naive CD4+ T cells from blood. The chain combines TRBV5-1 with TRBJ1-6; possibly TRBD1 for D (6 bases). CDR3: CASSSGQLLENSPLHF. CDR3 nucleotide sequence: TGCGCCAGCAGTTCTGGACAGCTCCTGGAGAATTCACCCCTCCACTTT.